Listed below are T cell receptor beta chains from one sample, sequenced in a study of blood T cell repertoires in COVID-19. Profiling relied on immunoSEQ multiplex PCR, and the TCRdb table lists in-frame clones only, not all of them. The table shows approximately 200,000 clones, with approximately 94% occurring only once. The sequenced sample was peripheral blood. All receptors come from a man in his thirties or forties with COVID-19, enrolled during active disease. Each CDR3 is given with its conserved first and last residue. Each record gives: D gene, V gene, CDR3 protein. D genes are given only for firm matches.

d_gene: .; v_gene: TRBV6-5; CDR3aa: CASSSAGPNTGELFF
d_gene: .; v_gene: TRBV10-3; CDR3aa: CAISGGGSRAFF
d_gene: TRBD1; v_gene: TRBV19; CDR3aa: CASSTGTVSYEQYF
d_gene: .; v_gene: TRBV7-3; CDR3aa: CASSAPPEGEQFF
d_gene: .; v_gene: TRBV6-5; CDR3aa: CASESGLAYGYTF
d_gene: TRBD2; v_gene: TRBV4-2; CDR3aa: CASSPSGTSGAETQYF
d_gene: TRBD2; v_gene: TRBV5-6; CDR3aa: CASTRLAPQETQYF
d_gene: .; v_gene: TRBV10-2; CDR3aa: CASSEQRGGTGELFF
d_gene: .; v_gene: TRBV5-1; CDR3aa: CASSSEGSGGELFF
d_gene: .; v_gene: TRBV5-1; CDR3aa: CASSLDRAPANEQFF
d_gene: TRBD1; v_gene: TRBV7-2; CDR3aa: CASIRDRGTDTQYF
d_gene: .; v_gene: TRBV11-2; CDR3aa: CASSSRSLGYTF
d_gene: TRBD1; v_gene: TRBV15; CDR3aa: CATSRGGTGRNTEAFF
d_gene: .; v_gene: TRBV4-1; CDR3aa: CASSQLPGGTVYGYTF
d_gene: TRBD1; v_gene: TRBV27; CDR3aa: CASSWGQPPDSGANVLTF
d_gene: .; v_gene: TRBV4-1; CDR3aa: CASSQDFRDSPNSPLHF
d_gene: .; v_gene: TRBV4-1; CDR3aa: CASSPDRSGVSPLHF
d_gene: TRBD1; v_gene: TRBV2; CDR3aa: CASRTDRGYNSPLHF
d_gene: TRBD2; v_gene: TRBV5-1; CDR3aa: CASSQSSPGGLYTGELFF
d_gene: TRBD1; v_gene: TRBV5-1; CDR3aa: CASSPGLTGVSEQYF
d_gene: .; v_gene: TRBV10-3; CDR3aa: CAISVNGVEDTQYF
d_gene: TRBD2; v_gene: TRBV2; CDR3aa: CAAERSGVTDTQYF
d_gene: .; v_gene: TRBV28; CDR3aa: CASSLSYEQFF
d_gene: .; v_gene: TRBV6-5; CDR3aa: CASSYRPPYSEAFF
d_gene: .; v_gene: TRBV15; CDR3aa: CATSRDRNYGYTF
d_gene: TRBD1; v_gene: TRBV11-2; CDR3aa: CASSASGGGSEKLFF
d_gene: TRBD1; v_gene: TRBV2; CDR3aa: CASSVDRGPNEKLFF
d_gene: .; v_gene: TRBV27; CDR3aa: CASSLSRVAYNEQFF
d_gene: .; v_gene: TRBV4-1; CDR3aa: CASSATITNYGYTF
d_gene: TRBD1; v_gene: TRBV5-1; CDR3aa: CASSPGTGGSTEAFF
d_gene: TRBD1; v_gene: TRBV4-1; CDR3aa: CASSQEGGSTNEKLFF
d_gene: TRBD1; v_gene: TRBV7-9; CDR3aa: CASSLGQGDEQYF
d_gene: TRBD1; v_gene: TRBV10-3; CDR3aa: CAISEGTAGGNTIYF
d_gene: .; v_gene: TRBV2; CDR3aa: CASTQDTGNTIYF
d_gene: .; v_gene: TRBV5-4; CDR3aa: CASSPGDKGYGYTF
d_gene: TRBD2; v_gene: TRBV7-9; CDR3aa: CASSLEAGGGEQYF
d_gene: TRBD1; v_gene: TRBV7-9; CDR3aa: CASSLDRDRVFGNTIYF